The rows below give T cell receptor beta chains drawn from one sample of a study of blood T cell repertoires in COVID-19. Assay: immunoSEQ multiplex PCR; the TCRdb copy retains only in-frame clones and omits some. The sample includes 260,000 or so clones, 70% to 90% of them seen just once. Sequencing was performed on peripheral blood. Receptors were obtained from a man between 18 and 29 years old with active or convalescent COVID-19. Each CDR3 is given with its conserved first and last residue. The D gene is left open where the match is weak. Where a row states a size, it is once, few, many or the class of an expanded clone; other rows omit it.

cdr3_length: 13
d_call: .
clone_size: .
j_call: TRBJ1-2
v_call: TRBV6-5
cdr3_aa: CASRPNGGGGYTF
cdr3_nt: TGTGCCAGCAGACCCAATGGGGGGGGTGGCTACACCTTC

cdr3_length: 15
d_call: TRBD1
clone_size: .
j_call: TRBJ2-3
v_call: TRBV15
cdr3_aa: CATSGRDRITDTQYF
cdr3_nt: TGTGCCACCAGCGGCCGGGACAGGATCACAGATACGCAGTATTTT

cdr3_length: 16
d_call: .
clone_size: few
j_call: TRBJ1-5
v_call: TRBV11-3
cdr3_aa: CASSLGFGQRNQPQHF
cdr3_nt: TGTGCCAGCAGCTTAGGTTTCGGACAGCGCAATCAGCCCCAGCATTTT

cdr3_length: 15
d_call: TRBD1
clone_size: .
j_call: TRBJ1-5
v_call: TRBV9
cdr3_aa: CASSGQGGANQPQHF
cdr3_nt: TGTGCCAGCAGCGGCCAAGGGGGCGCAAATCAGCCCCAGCATTTT

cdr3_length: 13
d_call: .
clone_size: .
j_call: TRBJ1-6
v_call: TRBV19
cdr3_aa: CASTRGFNSPLHF
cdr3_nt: TGTGCCAGTACCCGGGGGTTTAATTCACCCCTCCACTTT

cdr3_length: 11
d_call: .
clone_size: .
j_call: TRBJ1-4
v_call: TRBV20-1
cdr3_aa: CSARMPSGYAF
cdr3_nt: TGCAGTGCTAGGATGCCGTCAGGGTATGCCTTT

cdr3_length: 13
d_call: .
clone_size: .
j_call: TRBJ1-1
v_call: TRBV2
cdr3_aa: CAGRGEANTEAFF
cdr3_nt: TGTGCCGGACGGGGGGAGGCGAACACTGAAGCTTTCTTT

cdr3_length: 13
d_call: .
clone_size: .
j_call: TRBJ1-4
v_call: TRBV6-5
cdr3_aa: CASSPGSGEKLFF
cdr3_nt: TGTGCCAGCAGTCCCGGATCGGGGGAAAAACTGTTTTTT

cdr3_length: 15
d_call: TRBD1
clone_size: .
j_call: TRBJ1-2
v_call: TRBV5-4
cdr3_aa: CASTIGQGGSYGYTF
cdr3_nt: TGTGCCAGCACCATCGGACAGGGGGGGAGCTATGGCTACACCTTC

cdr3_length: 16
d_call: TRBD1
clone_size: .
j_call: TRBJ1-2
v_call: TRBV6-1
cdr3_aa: CASSEIVAGGNYGYTF
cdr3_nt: TGTGCCAGCAGTGAAATAGTGGCAGGGGGCAACTATGGCTACACCTTC

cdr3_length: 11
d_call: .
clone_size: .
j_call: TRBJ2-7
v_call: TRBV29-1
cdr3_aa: CSVVIMEEQYF
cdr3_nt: TGCAGCGTTGTTATCATGGAGGAGCAGTACTTC

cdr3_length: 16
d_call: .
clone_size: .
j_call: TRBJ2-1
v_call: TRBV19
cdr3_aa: CASSSEGSLLGNEQFF
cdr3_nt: TGTGCCAGTAGTTCCGAGGGTAGCTTATTGGGCAATGAGCAGTTCTTC

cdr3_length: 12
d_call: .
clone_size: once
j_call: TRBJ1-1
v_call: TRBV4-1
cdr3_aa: CASSPGGTEAFF
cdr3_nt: TGCGCCAGCAGCCCCGGTGGCACTGAAGCTTTCTTT

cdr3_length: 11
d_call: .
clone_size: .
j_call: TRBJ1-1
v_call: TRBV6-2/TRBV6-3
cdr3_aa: CASSRGGDAFF
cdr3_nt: TGTGCCAGCAGTCGAGGGGGTGATGCTTTCTTT

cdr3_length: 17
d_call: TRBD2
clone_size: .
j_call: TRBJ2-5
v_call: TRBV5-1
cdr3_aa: CASSSGTSGRWGETQYF
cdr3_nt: TGCGCCAGCAGCTCCGGGACTAGCGGGAGGTGGGGAGAGACCCAGTACTTC

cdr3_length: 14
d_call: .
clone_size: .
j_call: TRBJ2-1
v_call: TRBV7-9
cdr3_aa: CATAAGSSYNEQFF
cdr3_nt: TGTGCTACCGCGGCGGGTAGCTCCTACAATGAGCAGTTCTTC

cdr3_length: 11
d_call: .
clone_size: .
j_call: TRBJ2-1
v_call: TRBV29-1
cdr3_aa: CSVDGGTKQFF
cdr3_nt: TGCAGCGTTGATGGCGGTACAAAGCAGTTCTTC